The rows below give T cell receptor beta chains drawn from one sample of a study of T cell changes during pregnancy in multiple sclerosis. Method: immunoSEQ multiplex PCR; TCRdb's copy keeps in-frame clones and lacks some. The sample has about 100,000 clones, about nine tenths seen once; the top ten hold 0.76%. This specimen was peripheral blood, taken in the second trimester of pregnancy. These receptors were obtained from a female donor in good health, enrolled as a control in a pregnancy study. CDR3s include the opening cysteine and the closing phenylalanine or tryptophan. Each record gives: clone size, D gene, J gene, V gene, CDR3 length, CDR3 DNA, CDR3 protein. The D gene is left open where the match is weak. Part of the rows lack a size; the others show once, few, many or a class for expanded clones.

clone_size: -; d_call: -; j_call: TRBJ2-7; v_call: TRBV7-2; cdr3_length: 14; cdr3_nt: TGTGCCAGCAGCCCGGTGGAGGGGAGATACGAGCAGTACTTC; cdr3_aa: CASSPVEGRYEQYF
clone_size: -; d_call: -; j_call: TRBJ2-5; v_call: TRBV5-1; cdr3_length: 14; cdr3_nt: TGCGCCAGCAGCTTGGGTACTAGCACAGAGACCCAGTACTTC; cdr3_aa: CASSLGTSTETQYF
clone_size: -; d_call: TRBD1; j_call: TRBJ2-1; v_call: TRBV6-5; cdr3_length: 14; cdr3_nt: TGTGCCAGCAGTCCCGGACAGGGGGGGAATGAGCAGTTCTTC; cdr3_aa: CASSPGQGGNEQFF
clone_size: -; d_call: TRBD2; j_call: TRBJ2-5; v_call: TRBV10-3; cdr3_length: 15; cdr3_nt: TGTGCCATCAGTGCCACTAGCGGGAGCGGGGGGACCCAGTACTTC; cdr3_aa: CAISATSGSGGTQYF
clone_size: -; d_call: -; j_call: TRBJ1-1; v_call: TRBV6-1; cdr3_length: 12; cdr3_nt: TGTGCCAGCAGTGAAGGGACATGGGAAGCTTTCTTT; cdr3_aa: CASSEGTWEAFF
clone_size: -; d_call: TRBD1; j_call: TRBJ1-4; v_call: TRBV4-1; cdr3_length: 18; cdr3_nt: TGCGCCAGCAGCCAAACAGACAGGGGGGTCGGGGCTAATGAAAAACTGTTTTTT; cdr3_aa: CASSQTDRGVGANEKLFF
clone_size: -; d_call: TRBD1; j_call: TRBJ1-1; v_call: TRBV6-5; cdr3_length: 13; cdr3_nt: TGTGCCAGCCGACGACAGGGTTGGAACCAAGCTTTCTTT; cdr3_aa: CASRRQGWNQAFF
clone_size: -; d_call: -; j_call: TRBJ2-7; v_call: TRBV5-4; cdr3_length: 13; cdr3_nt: TGTGCCAGCAGCTCGACAGCCTCCTACGAGCAGTACTTC; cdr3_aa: CASSSTASYEQYF
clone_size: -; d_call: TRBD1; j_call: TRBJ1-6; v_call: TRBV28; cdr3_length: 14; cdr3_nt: TGTGCCAGCATTGGAGGGACAGGGGCTTCACCCCTCCACTTT; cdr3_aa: CASIGGTGASPLHF
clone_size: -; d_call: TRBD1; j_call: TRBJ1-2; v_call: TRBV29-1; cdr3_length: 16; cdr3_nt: TGCAGCGTGAGAGGAGTTGGGACAGGGGCTAACTATGGCTACACCTTC; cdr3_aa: CSVRGVGTGANYGYTF
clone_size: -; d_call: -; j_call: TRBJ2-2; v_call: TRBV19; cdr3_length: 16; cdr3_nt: TGTGCCACCAACCGAGGGGGGGCGCGGGGCACCGGGGAGCTGTTTTTT; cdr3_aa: CATNRGGARGTGELFF
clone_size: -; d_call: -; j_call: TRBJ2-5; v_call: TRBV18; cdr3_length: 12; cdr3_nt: TGTGCCAGCTCACCGTCCAGGGAGACCCAGTACTTC; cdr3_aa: CASSPSRETQYF
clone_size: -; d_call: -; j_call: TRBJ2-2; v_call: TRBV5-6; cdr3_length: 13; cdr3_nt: TGTGCCAGCAGCTTGGCCCGGGGTTGGGAGCTGTTTTTT; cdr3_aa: CASSLARGWELFF
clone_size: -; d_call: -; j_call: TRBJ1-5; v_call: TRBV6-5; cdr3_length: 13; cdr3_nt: TGTGCCAGCACCACAGGTTTAAATCAGCCCCAGCATTTT; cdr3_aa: CASTTGLNQPQHF
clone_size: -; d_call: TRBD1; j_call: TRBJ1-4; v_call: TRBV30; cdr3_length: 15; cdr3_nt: TGTGCCTGGAGTTACAGGGGGAAGGCTAATGAAAAACTGTTTTTT; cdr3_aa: CAWSYRGKANEKLFF
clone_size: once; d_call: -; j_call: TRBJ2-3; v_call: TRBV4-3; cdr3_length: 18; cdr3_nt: TGCGCCAGCAGCCAAGGAGGGACTTTGAATTCGGGCACAGATACGCAGTATTTT; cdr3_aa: CASSQGGTLNSGTDTQYF
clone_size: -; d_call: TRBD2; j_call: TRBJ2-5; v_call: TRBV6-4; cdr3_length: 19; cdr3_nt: TGTGCCAGCAGTGACTCGAAGGCTAGCGGGAGGGCCCTCCAAGAGACCCAGTACTTC; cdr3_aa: CASSDSKASGRALQETQYF
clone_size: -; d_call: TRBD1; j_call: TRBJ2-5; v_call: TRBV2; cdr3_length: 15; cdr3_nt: TGTGCCAGCAGATACCAAGGACAGGGGCAAGAGACCCAGTACTTC; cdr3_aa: CASRYQGQGQETQYF
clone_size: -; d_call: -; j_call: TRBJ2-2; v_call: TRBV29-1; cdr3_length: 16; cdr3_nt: TGCAGCGTTCTGAAGCACAAAGGAGGGAACACCGGGGAGCTGTTTTTT; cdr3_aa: CSVLKHKGGNTGELFF
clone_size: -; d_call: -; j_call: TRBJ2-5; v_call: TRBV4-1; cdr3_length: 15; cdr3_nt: TGCGCCAGCAGCCAAGATGGTAGGGGATTAGAGACCCAGTACTTC; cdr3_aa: CASSQDGRGLETQYF
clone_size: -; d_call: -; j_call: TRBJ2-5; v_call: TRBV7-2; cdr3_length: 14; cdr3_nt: TGTGCCAGCAGCGGGACACCCCACGGGGAGACCCAGTACTTC; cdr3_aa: CASSGTPHGETQYF
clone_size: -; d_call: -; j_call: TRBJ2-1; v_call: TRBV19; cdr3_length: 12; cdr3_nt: TGTGCCAGTAGTTCCGGGACATACCGTTGGTTCTTC; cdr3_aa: CASSSGTYRWFF
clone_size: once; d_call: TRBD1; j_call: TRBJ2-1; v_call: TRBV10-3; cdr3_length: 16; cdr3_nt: TGTGCCATCAGTGAATTGGGGGGACAGGGGGCAAGTGAGCAGTTCTTC; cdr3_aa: CAISELGGQGASEQFF
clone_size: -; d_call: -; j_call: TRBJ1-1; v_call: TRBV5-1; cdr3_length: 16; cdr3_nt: TGCGCCAGCAGCTTGGCGGGGGGCGCGTTTGACACTGAAGCTTTCTTT; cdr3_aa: CASSLAGGAFDTEAFF
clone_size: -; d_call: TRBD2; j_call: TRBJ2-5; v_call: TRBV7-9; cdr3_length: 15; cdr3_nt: TGTGCCAGCAGCCCAAGCGGGAGCCCTCGGGAGACCCAGTACTTC; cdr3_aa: CASSPSGSPRETQYF
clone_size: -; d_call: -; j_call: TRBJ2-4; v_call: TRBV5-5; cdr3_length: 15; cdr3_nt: TGTGCCAGCAGCCGGGTGGCGGGAGCCAAAAACATTCAGTACTTC; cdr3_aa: CASSRVAGAKNIQYF
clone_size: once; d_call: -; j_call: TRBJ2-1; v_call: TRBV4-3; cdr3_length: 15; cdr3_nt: TGCGCCAGCAGCCAAGATAGCCAGGGTTTTGGTGAGCAGTTCTTC; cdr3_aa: CASSQDSQGFGEQFF
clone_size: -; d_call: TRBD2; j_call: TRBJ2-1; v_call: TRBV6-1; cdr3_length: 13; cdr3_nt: TGTGCCAGCAGTTCAGAGCGGGGGGACGAGCAGTTCTTC; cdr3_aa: CASSSERGDEQFF
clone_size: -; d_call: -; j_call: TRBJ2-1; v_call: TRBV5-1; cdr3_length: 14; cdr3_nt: TGCGCCAGCAGCTTGGCGCTAGAGAACAATGAGCAGTTCTTC; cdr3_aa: CASSLALENNEQFF
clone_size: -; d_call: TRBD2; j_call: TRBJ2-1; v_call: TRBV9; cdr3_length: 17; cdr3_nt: TGTGCCAGCAGCGTGGGGACTAGCGGGGGGCGAAACAATGAGCAGTTCTTC; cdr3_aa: CASSVGTSGGRNNEQFF
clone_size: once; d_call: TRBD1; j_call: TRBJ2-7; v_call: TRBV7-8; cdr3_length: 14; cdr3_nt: TGTGCCAGCAGCCCAGGGGGTGTCTTATACGAGCAGTACTTC; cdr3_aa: CASSPGGVLYEQYF
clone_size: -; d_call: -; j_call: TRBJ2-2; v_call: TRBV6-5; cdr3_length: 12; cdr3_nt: TGTGCCAGCAAAGGGGGAACCGGGGAGCTGTTTTTT; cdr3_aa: CASKGGTGELFF
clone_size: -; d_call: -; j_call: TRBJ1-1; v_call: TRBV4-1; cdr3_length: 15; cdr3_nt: TGCGCCAGCAGCCAGAGGGGAGGGGGTCACACTGAAGCTTTCTTT; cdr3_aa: CASSQRGGGHTEAFF
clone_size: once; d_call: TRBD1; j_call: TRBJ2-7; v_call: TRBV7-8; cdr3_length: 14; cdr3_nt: TGTGCCAGCAGCTTCGGGACAGGGGGCGGCGAGCAGTACTTC; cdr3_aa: CASSFGTGGGEQYF
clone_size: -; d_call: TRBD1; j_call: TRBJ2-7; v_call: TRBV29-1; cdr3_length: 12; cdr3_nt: TGCAGCGTAGGACAGGGGAAATACGAGCAGTACTTC; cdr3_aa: CSVGQGKYEQYF
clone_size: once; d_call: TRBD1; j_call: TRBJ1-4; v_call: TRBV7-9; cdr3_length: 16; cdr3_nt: TGTGCCAGCAGCTTAGGGACAGGTGACCTTAATGAAAAACTGTTTTTT; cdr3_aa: CASSLGTGDLNEKLFF
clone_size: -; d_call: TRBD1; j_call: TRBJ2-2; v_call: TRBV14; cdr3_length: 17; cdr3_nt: TGTGCCAGCAGCCAATTCCCGACAGGGAGGAACACCGGGGAGCTGTTTTTT; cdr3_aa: CASSQFPTGRNTGELFF
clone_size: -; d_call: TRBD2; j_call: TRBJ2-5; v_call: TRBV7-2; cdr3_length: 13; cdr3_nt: TGTGCCAGCAGCCTAAGGGAGGGAGAGACCCAGTACTTC; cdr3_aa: CASSLREGETQYF
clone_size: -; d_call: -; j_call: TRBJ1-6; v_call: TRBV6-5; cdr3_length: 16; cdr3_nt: TGTGCCAGCAGTTACGGGACTTCGGCCTATAATTCACCCCTCCACTTT; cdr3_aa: CASSYGTSAYNSPLHF
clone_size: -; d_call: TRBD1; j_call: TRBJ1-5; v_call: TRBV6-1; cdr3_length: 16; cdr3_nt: TGTGCCAGCAGTGAACTCGGACAGGGTCTCGGTCAGCCCCAGCATTTT; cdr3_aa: CASSELGQGLGQPQHF